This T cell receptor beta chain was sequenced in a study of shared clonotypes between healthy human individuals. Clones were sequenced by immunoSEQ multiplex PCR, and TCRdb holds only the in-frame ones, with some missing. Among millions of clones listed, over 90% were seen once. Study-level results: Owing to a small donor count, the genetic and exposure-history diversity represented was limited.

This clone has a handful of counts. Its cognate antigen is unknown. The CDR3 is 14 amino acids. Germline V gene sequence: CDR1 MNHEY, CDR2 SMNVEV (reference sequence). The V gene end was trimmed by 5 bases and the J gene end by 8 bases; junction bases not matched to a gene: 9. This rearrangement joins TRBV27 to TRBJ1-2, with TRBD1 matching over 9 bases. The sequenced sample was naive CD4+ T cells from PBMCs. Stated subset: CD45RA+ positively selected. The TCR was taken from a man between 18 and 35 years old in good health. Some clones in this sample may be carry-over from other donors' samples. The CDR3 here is CASSPGTGRVGYTF. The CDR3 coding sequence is TGTGCCAGCAGTCCAGGGACAGGGAGAGTCGGCTACACCTTC.